Listed below are T cell receptor beta chains from one sample, sequenced in a study of shared clonotypes between healthy human individuals. Sequenced by immunoSEQ multiplex PCR; TCRdb stores in-frame clones only, minus some. The table has roughly 2.4 million clones, 95% seen once. Sequencing was done on a sample of naive CD4+ T cells sorted from blood. The receptors originated from a man younger than 35 in good health. The conserved cysteine and the conserved F or W are not part of the CDR3 here. The size entry is marked missing in some rows and otherwise reads once, few, many or a size class.

CDR3	length	V	size	J
ASSQEFTGSDSSPLH	15	TRBV4-3	NA	TRBJ1-6
ASSQSGGFSGTDTQY	15	TRBV4-3	NA	TRBJ2-3
ASSEYGPSNEKLF	13	TRBV25-1	NA	TRBJ1-4
AWSAPPGWNQPQH	13	TRBV30	few	TRBJ1-5
AISEPGQGGQPQH	13	TRBV10-3	NA	TRBJ1-5
ASSIGQIGEAF	11	TRBV5-1	NA	TRBJ1-1
ASRLSNQPQH	10	TRBV2	NA	TRBJ1-5
ASSRNGDGVSGNTIY	15	TRBV19	NA	TRBJ1-3
ASSLPSAGNTEAF	13	TRBV5-1	NA	TRBJ1-1
ASLSRRTYEQY	11	TRBV6-5	NA	TRBJ2-7
ASSSGGSQGYT	11	TRBV28	NA	TRBJ1-2
ASGTGVLNTEAF	12	TRBV2	NA	TRBJ1-1
ASSDEEQGSSSGNTIY	16	TRBV6-4	NA	TRBJ1-3
ASSPVTGSDTQY	12	TRBV18	NA	TRBJ2-3
ASSLAVGTGGLYGYT	15	TRBV5-1	NA	TRBJ1-2
ATSREKGGQPQH	12	TRBV15	NA	TRBJ1-5
ASSQRASSYEQY	12	TRBV19	NA	TRBJ2-7
ASSPTGGLTNEKLF	14	TRBV11-2	NA	TRBJ1-4
ASGLPTGSQAF	11	TRBV27	NA	TRBJ1-1
ASSYFLGTGGTEAF	14	TRBV5-6	NA	TRBJ1-1
ASSLARVTEQF	11	TRBV7-2	NA	TRBJ2-1
ASSLGQGLGGYT	12	TRBV5-6	once	TRBJ1-2
ARDSGYNSPLH	11	TRBV2	few	TRBJ1-6
ASSHTTGTDTQY	12	TRBV5-1	once	TRBJ2-3
ASRRLGDTQY	10	TRBV6-5	NA	TRBJ2-3
ASSLDNYSGNTIY	13	TRBV5-4	NA	TRBJ1-3
AWSVSQGAAFF	11	TRBV30	once	TRBJ2-1
ASSLGRTSGTYNEQF	15	TRBV7-9	NA	TRBJ2-1
SVSPGTGPNTIY	12	TRBV29-1	once	TRBJ1-3
ASSLRSRGSEQY	12	TRBV11-1	NA	TRBJ2-7
ASSAGTGTSSYEQY	14	TRBV9	NA	TRBJ2-7
ASSPSQGGNSPLH	13	TRBV18	NA	TRBJ1-6
ASSLTSGRYEQY	12	TRBV5-4	NA	TRBJ2-7
ASSGTGGGETQY	12	TRBV28	NA	TRBJ2-5
ASSATQRGSYEQY	13	TRBV11-2	NA	TRBJ2-7
ASSPKGQGTETQY	13	TRBV7-3	NA	TRBJ2-5
ASSTDRNPGNTIY	13	TRBV19	NA	TRBJ1-3
ASSPGGTITGELF	13	TRBV18	NA	TRBJ2-2
ASSGRGSTNEKLF	13	TRBV27	NA	TRBJ1-4
ASSLGMSLMNTEAF	14	TRBV5-6	NA	TRBJ1-1
ASSSQNIQY	9	TRBV5-1	NA	TRBJ2-4
AWEDSEAF	8	TRBV12-5	few	TRBJ1-1
ASDYRQDREKLF	12	TRBV5-1	NA	TRBJ1-4
ASSLDWVAGSSGNTIY	16	TRBV7-9	once	TRBJ1-3
ASSPQTGAVISYGYT	15	TRBV9	once	TRBJ1-2
ASSLIGGTPEAF	12	TRBV28	once	TRBJ1-1
ASRRQGPLNGYT	12	TRBV6-4	NA	TRBJ1-2
ATISGSGNTIY	11	TRBV6-5	NA	TRBJ1-3
ASSLWSQETQY	11	TRBV5-1	NA	TRBJ2-5